This T cell receptor beta chain came from a study of blood T cell repertoires in COVID-19. J gave up 3 bases and V 1 base, and 3 bases lay outside the gene matches. CDR3 length: 15 amino acids. CDR1 LGHNA and CDR2 YSLEER come from the germline V gene. The data were produced by immunoSEQ multiplex PCR, yet TCRdb's version contains in-frame clones alone and is incomplete. The sample has some 30,000 clones, about 87% seen once; the top ten hold roughly 44%. The clonotype originates from a human donor in a cohort sampled during active COVID-19. The chain recombines TRBV4-3 with TRBJ2-7, with 10 positions matching TRBD1. Sequenced: peripheral blood. CDR3 DNA: TGCGCCAGCAGCCAAGCCGGGACAGGGGACTACGAGCAGTACTTC. Encoded protein: CASSQAGTGDYEQYF.